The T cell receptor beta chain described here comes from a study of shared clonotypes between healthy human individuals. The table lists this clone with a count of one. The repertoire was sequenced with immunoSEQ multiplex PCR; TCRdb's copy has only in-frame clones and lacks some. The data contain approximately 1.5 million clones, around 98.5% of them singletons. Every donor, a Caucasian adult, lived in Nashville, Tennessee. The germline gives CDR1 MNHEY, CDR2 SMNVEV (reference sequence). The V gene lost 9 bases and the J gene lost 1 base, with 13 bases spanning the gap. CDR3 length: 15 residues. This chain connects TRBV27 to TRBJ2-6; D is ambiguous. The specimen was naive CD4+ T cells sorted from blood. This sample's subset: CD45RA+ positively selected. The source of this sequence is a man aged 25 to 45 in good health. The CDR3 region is CASARPLSGANVLTF. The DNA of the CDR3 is TGTGCCAGTGCCCGACCGCTTTCTGGGGCCAACGTCCTGACTTTC. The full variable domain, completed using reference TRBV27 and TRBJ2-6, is EAQVTQNPRYLITVTGKKLTVTCSQNMNHEYMSWYRQDPGLGLRQIYYSMNVEVTDKGDVPEGYKVSRKEKRNFPLILESPSPNQTSLYFCASARPLSGANVLTFGAGSRLTVL.